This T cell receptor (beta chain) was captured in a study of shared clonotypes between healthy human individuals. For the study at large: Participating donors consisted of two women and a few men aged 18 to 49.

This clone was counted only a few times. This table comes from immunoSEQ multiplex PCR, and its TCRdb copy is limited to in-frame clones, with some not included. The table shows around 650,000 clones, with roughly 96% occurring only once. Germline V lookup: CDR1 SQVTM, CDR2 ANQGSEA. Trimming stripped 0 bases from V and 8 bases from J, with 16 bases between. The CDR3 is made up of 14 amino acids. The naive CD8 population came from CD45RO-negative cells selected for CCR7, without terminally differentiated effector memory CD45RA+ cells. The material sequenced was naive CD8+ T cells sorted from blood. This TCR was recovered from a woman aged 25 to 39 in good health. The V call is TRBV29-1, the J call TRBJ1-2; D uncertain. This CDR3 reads CSVEDTGRDWGYTF. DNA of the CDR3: TGCAGCGTTGAAGATACCGGGAGGGATTGGGGCTACACCTTC.